This T cell receptor (beta chain) was recorded in a study of T cell responses to AZD1222 COVID-19 vaccine. The table came from immunoSEQ multiplex PCR; TCRdb's copy has only in-frame clones and leaves some out. The sample has 94,000 or so clones; 85% to 90% are singletons. Study observations and caveats: Most donors were white British and more were female, and clonal diversity was possibly underestimated.

This CDR3 has 12 amino acids. V was trimmed by 8 bases and J by 7 bases, leaving 12 bases between them. The V gene's germline CDR1 is LGHDT and CDR2 YNNKEL (reference sequence). Remarks on this clone: What it recognizes is unknown.

The TCR originated in an adult in good health. This specimen consisted of peripheral blood, obtained on day 0 of AZD1222 vaccination. J is TRBJ2-1 and V is TRBV3-1 (or the pseudogene TRBV3-2), with D possibly TRBD2 on 5 matching bases. CDR3 nucleotide sequence: TGTGCCAGCCTAGGGAGAAGGAATGAGCAGTTCTTC. Its protein product is CASLGRRNEQFF.